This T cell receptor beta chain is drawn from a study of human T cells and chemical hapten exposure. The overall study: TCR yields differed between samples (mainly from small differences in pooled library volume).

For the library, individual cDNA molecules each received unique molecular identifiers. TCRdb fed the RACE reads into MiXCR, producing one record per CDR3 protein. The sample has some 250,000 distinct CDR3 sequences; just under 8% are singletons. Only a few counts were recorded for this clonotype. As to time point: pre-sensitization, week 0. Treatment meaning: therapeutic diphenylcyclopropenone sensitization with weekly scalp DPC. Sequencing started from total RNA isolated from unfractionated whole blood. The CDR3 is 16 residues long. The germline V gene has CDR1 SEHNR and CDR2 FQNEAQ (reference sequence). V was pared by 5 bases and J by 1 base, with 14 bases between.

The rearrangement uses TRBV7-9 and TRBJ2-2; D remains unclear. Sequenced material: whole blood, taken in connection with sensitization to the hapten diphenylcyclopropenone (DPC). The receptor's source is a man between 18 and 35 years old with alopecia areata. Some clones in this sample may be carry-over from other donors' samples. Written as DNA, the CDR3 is TGTGCCAGCAGCCCTCGACTCCCCCAGAACACCGGGGAGCTGTTTTTT. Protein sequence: CASSPRLPQNTGELFF.